The 27 T cell receptor beta chains given below trace back to one sample, sequenced in a study of control samples from healthy donors and cancer patients. Assay used: immunoSEQ multiplex PCR; TCRdb lists only in-frame clones, some missing. The sample lists around 55,000 clones, approximately 94% occurring once. Sequenced material: blood. These TCRs come from a woman younger than 35 in good health.

The V call is TRBV15, the J call TRBJ2-7, with D possibly called TRBD1 or TRBD2 (5 bases each). The ends were cut back, 5 bases at V and 9 bases at J, with 14 bases in the middle. The CDR3 runs 12 residues. In germline, CDR1 is LNHNV, CDR2 YYDKDF (reference sequence). The CDR3 loop reads CATSRDGGGQYF. CDR3 DNA: TGTGCCACCAGCCGGGATGGTGGGGGGCAGTACTTC.

The V and J genes are TRBV5-1 and TRBJ2-3; D may be TRBD1 (5 bases). CDR3 length: 13 amino acids. The V and J ends lost 7 bases and 0 bases respectively, with 9 bases between them. Per germline, CDR1 SGHRS and CDR2 YFSETQ. This CDR3 reads CASSRVSTDTQYF. The DNA for the CDR3 is TGCGCCAGCTCCAGGGTAAGCACAGATACGCAGTATTTT.

The V call is TRBV7-3, the J call TRBJ2-3; perhaps TRBD2 as D (5 bases). Trimming pared 5 bases from V and 2 bases from J, leaving 14 bases between. This CDR3 contains 15 residues. Germline lookup yields CDR1 SGHTA and CDR2 FQGTGA. The CDR3 nucleotides read TGTGCCAGCAGCCTCAGCGGTTTTCTCACAGATACGCAGTATTTT. It translates to CASSLSGFLTDTQYF. Together with reference TRBV7-3 and TRBJ2-3, the CDR3 gives the full variable domain: GAGVSQTPSNKVTEKGKYVELRCDPISGHTALYWYRQSLGQGPEFLIYFQGTGAADDSGLPNDRFFAVRPEGSVSTLKIQRTERGDSAVYLCASSLSGFLTDTQYFGPGTRLTVL.

This rearrangement joins TRBV7-2 to TRBJ2-7; TRBD1 might be the D (5 bases). This CDR3 comprises 16 residues. CDR1 is SGHTA, CDR2 FQGNSA, per germline. Trimming took 3 bases from V and 0 from J, leaving 15 bases between them. This CDR3 is CASSFFDSYSSYEQYF. In DNA, the CDR3 is TGTGCCAGCAGCTTTTTCGACAGTTATTCCTCCTACGAGCAGTACTTC.

The chain joins TRBV7-2 to TRBJ2-1; TRBD2 agrees at 7 bases. Germline CDR1 and CDR2: SGHTA and FQGNSA. V shed 2 bases, J shed 2 bases, and the junction held 6 bases outside the gene matches. The CDR3 runs to 16 residues. The CDR3 reads CASSLSGAFAYNEQFF. DNA for the CDR3: TGTGCCAGCAGCTTAAGCGGGGCTTTCGCCTACAATGAGCAGTTCTTC.

V usage is TRBV19 and J usage is TRBJ1-6; D gene ambiguous. V was shortened by 1 base and J by 5 bases, with 6 bases between the two germline ends. The germline V gene has CDR1 LNHDA and CDR2 SQIVND (reference sequence). The CDR3 extends over 14 amino acids. The CDR3 loop is CASSIAGNNSPLHF. The CDR3 coding sequence is TGTGCCAGTAGTATAGCGGGTAATAATTCACCCCTCCACTTT.

V is TRBV4-2 and J is TRBJ1-5; the D is unclear. Germline V gene lookup returns CDR1 LGHNA and CDR2 YNFKEQ. The CDR3 length is 12 residues. V was cut by 0 bases and J by 7 bases, with 4 bases left in between. In nucleotides, the CDR3 is TGTGCCAGCAGCCAAGACGACCAGCCCCAGCATTTT. Protein product: CASSQDDQPQHF.

The table lists this clone with a count of one. The chain is built from TRBV10-3 and TRBJ1-6; TRBD1 aligns across 7 bases. Losses at the gene ends were 5 bases for V and 6 bases for J; bases not matched to a gene: 7. CDR3 size: 15 residues. Germline values: CDR1 ENHRY, CDR2 SYGVKD. CDR3 nucleotides: TGTGCCATCAGTACCACGGGGGACAGTAATTCACCCCTCCACTTT. Translation: CAISTTGDSNSPLHF.

The chain couples TRBV7-9 to TRBJ1-3; D call uncertain. V was cut by 0 bases and J by 4 bases, with 10 bases left in between. The CDR3 loop spans 15 amino acids. Germline values: CDR1 SEHNR, CDR2 FQNEAQ (reference sequence). The CDR3 bases are TGTGCCAGCAGCTTAGCTAGGGCGGGCGGAAACACCATATATTTT. This translates into CASSLARAGGNTIYF. Combining the CDR3 with reference TRBV7-9 and TRBJ1-3 gives the whole variable domain DTGVSQNPRHKITKRGQNVTFRCDPISEHNRLYWYRQTLGQGPEFLTYFQNEAQLEKSRLLSDRFSAERPKGSFSTLEIQRTEQGDSAMYLCASSLARAGGNTIYFGEGSWLTVV.

The chain combines TRBV7-9 with TRBJ1-2; D possibly corresponds to TRBD1 (6 bases). The CDR3 consists of 14 residues. Germline values: CDR1 SEHNR, CDR2 FQNEAQ (reference sequence). V lost 3 bases, J lost 2 bases, and 10 bases lay in between. The CDR3 loop is CASSFGGQNYGYTF. CDR3 DNA: TGTGCCAGCAGCTTCGGAGGACAGAACTATGGCTACACCTTC.

Concerning this clone itself: Other DNA sequences in the same sample also yield this CDR3. CDR3 residues: CASSLGGGTEAFF. The CDR3, as DNA: TGCGCCAGCAGCTTGGGCGGGGGAACTGAAGCTTTCTTT. The chain recombines TRBV5-1 with TRBJ1-1, with D maybe TRBD1 (5 bases). The V gene lost 0 bases and the J gene lost 5 bases, with 8 bases spanning the gap. Germline lookup yields CDR1 SGHRS and CDR2 YFSETQ. The CDR3 spans 13 residues.

This chain uses TRBV10-1 with TRBJ2-7; D call uncertain. This CDR3 has 13 amino acids. The V gene's germline CDR1 is WNHNN and CDR2 SYGVQD (reference sequence). V was pared by 3 bases and J by 6 bases, with 12 bases between. Here the CDR3 reads CASSDVSWGEQYF. The CDR3 bases are TGCGCCAGCAGTGATGTGAGTTGGGGCGAGCAGTACTTC.

CDR3 sequence: CASSSRDRGRGEKLFF. DNA of the CDR3: TGTGCCAGCAGCTCCCGGGACAGGGGAAGAGGTGAAAAACTGTTTTTT. The rearrangement links TRBV5-4 to TRBJ1-4, with 10 bases lining up with TRBD1. Germline V lookup: CDR1 SGHNT, CDR2 YYREEE (reference sequence). The CDR3 is 16 residues long. V was clipped by 3 bases and J by 7 bases; unmatched bases: 9. Based on the CDR3 plus reference TRBV5-4 and TRBJ1-4, the full variable domain is ETGVTQSPTHLIKTRGQQVTLRCSSQSGHNTVSWYQQALGQGPQFIFQYYREEENGRGNFPPRFSGLQFPNYSSELNVNALELDDSALYLCASSSRDRGRGEKLFFGSGTQLSVL.

DNA for the CDR3: TGTGCCCATAGAGCGAACACCGGGGAGCTGTTTTTT. Its translation: CAHRANTGELFF. This chain connects TRBV30 to TRBJ2-2; D remains unclear. CDR3 length equals 12 residues. Trimming stripped 8 bases from V and 0 bases from J, with 7 bases between. The germline gives CDR1 GTSNPN, CDR2 SVGIG (reference sequence).

V and J are TRBV6-5 and TRBJ1-2; a possible D gene is TRBD1 (6 bases). The CDR3 runs to 12 residues. Trimming took off 6 bases at V and 7 bases at J, with 12 bases between the two ends. Germline assignment: CDR1 MNHEY and CDR2 SVGAGI. The CDR3 protein is CASSRNRVGYTF. The CDR3 DNA is TGTGCCAGCAGCCGCAACAGGGTTGGCTACACCTTC.

V usage is TRBV27 and J usage is TRBJ2-3, with 12 bases that match TRBD2. CDR3 length: 22 amino acids. Per germline, CDR1 MNHEY and CDR2 SMNVEV (reference sequence). J was trimmed by 0 bases and V by 5 bases; bases with no gene match: 21. CDR3: CASSLLPRLAGDSRTSTDTQYF. CDR3 coding DNA: TGTGCCAGCAGTCTCCTCCCCCGACTAGCGGGGGATTCGAGGACTAGCACAGATACGCAGTATTTT.

The rearrangement joins TRBV27 to TRBJ2-5; 8 bases match TRBD2. CDR1 is MNHEY and CDR2 is SMNVEV in the germline V gene (reference sequence). The CDR3 length is 14 residues. The V and J ends lost 6 bases and 5 bases, in that order; junction bases with no gene match: 8. CDR3 DNA: TGTGCCAGCAGCCCCCGGGGGGGCCGCGAGACCCAGTACTTC. It specifies CASSPRGGRETQYF.

The V gene is TRBV30, the J gene TRBJ1-1; unclear D gene. CDR3 size: 11 residues. Per the germline V gene, CDR1 is GTSNPN and CDR2 is SVGIG (reference sequence). The V end was cut by 6 bases, the J end by 10 bases, with 15 bases between. The CDR3 here is CACLPGLRAFF. The CDR3 coding sequence is TGTGCCTGCCTGCCCGGCCTGAGAGCTTTCTTT.

The chain carries TRBV30 and TRBJ2-3; D is possibly TRBD1 or TRBD2 (6 bases each). The germline V and J ends were trimmed by 4 bases and 1 base, with 15 bases remaining between them. Germline V gene data show CDR1 as GTSNPN and CDR2 as SVGIG (reference sequence). This CDR3 has 15 residues. CDR3 bases: TGTGCCTGGATGGGACTGGGGGCAGGCACAGATACGCAGTATTTT. Its protein product is CAWMGLGAGTDTQYF.

V gene TRBV2 combines with J gene TRBJ2-7; D may be TRBD2 (6 bases). The CDR3 spans 13 residues. Germline loops: CDR1 SNHLY, CDR2 FYNNEI. Between the trimmed V and J ends, which lost 7 bases and 7 bases, there was a span of 17 bases. The CDR3 region has the DNA TGTGCCAGCACAGCGGTCCCCCGGGAGGAGCAGTACTTC. This encodes CASTAVPREEQYF.

The chain links TRBV2 to TRBJ2-1; D call uncertain. The germline CDR1 and CDR2 sequences are SNHLY and FYNNEI. Trimming shortened V by 6 bases and J by 7 bases, and 13 bases separated the two germline ends. CDR3 length equals 13 residues. The CDR3 DNA sequence: TGTGCCAGCAGGGGAAGCTGGGGAAATGAGCAGTTCTTC. Protein: CASRGSWGNEQFF.

V usage is TRBV30 and J usage is TRBJ2-1; D not resolved. The CDR3 spans 12 residues. V was cut by 3 bases and J by 5 bases, with 8 bases left in between. Per the germline V gene, CDR1 is GTSNPN and CDR2 is SVGIG (reference sequence). CDR3 in amino acids: CAWSPFNNEQFF. CDR3 coding DNA: TGTGCCTGGAGCCCCTTTAACAATGAGCAGTTCTTC.

The J gene is TRBJ1-2, the V gene TRBV6-5, with D hard to call. The V end lost 2 bases, the J end lost 2 bases, and 6 bases lay between the germline ends. The CDR3 consists of 13 residues. Germline V gene data show CDR1 as MNHEY and CDR2 as SVGAGI. CDR3: CASSYGENYGYTF. In DNA, the CDR3 is TGTGCCAGCAGTTACGGGGAAAACTATGGCTACACCTTC.

This chain connects TRBV27 to TRBJ1-1; the match to TRBD1 covers 8 bases. Germline V gene data show CDR1 as MNHEY and CDR2 as SMNVEV (reference sequence). With V trimmed by 8 bases and J by 7 bases, 12 bases remained unmatched. This CDR3 is built from 14 residues. CDR3 sequence (DNA): TGTGCCAGCGGATCCTCAGGGGGCGACTATGAAGCTTTCTTT. Its translation is CASGSSGGDYEAFF.

V is TRBV4-2 and J is TRBJ1-1; D unresolved. V lost 1 base and J lost 0, with 9 bases in between. Germline V gene lookup returns CDR1 LGHNA and CDR2 YNFKEQ. CDR3 size: 15 residues. The DNA for the CDR3 is TGTGCCAGCAGCCAAGTCCACACTTTGAACACTGAAGCTTTCTTT. This gives the protein CASSQVHTLNTEAFF.

This chain links TRBV10-3 with TRBJ1-1, with TRBD1 matching over 9 bases. Germline-derived CDR1 and CDR2 are ENHRY and SYGVKD. J gave up 3 bases and V 7 bases, and 6 bases lay outside the gene matches. The CDR3 contains 14 residues. The CDR3 DNA sequence: TGTGCCATCACCCCGACAGGGGGGTACACTGAAGCTTTCTTT. Protein product: CAITPTGGYTEAFF.

Worth noting for this clone: This specimen includes other DNA sequences encoding the same CDR3. The V and J genes are TRBV19 and TRBJ2-5; D is unclear. This CDR3 is 12 amino acids long. V gave up 1 base and J gave up 5 bases, with 5 bases separating them. The V gene's germline CDR1 is LNHDA and CDR2 SQIVND (reference sequence). In DNA, the CDR3 is TGTGCCAGTAGTATAGGCCAGGAGACCCAGTACTTC. Encoded protein: CASSIGQETQYF.